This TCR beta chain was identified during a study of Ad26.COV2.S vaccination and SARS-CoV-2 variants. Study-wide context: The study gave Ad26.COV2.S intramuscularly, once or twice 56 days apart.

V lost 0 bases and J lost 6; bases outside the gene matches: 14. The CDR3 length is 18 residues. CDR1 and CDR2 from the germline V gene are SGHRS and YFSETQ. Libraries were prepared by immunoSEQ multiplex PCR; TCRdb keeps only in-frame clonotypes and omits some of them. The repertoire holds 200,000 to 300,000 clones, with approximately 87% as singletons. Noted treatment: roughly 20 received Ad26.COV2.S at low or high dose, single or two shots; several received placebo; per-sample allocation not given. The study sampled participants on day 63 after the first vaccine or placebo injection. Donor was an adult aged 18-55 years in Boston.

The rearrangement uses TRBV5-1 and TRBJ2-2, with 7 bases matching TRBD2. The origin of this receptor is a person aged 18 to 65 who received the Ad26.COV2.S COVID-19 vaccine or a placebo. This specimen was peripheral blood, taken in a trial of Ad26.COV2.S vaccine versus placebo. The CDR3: CASSLGLLLVAGAGELFF. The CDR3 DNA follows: TGCGCCAGCAGCTTGGGATTATTGTTGGTAGCGGGTGCCGGGGAGCTGTTTTTT.